The source of this T cell receptor (beta chain) is a study of control samples from healthy donors and cancer patients. V lost 1 base, J lost 7 bases, and 10 bases stayed unmatched. The CDR3 covers 16 residues. CDR1 is MGHRA, CDR2 YSYEKL, per germline. The repertoire was sequenced with immunoSEQ multiplex PCR; TCRdb's copy has only in-frame clones and lacks some. This sample has around 150,000 clones, with about 87% found just once. This sequence originates from a man in his thirties or forties in good health. This rearrangement joins TRBV4-1 to TRBJ2-1; 7 bases map to TRBD2. The sample consisted of blood. CDR3 sequence (DNA): TGCGCCAGCAGCCAAGGGAGCGGCGGGAGCGGGAATGAGCAGTTCTTC. Amino acids: CASSQGSGGSGNEQFF.